The TCR beta chain described here comes from a study of PD-L1 blockade in urothelial cancer. On the study more broadly: Patients had received 0 to 3 prior chemotherapy regimens. A median approximately 150,000 T cells were found in blood samples.

Indicated time point: pretreatment peripheral blood. V shed 5 bases and J 4 bases; nucleotides not matched to a gene: 8. Germline assignment: CDR1 SGHVS and CDR2 FNYEAQ. There are 14 residues in the CDR3. What went into each PCR as a spike was synthetic TCR analog templates. Profiled with immunoSEQ multiplex PCR; TCRdb holds only in-frame clones, not every one. This table holds about 39,000 clones, roughly 92% found once. The genes are TRBV7-6 and TRBJ2-7; 7 bases line up with TRBD1. Sequencing used PBMCs, obtained around atezolizumab (anti-PD-L1) treatment. The TCR sequence derives from a woman aged 60-75 years with urothelial cancer. The CDR3 DNA reads TGTGCCAGCAGCCCCTCGACAGGGCCTTACGAGCAGTACTTC. Translated, it gives CASSPSTGPYEQYF.